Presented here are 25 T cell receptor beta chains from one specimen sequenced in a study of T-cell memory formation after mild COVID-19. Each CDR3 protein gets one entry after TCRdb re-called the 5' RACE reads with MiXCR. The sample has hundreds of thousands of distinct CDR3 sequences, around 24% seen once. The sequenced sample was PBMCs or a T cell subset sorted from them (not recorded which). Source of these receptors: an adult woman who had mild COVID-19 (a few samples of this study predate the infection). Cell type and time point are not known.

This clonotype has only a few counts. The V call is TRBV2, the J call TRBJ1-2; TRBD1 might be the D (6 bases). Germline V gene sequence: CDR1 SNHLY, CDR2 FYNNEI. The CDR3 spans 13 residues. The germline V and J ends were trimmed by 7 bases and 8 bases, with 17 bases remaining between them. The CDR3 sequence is CASITQGRAGYTF. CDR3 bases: TGTGCCAGCATTACACAGGGAAGGGCGGGCTACACCTTC.

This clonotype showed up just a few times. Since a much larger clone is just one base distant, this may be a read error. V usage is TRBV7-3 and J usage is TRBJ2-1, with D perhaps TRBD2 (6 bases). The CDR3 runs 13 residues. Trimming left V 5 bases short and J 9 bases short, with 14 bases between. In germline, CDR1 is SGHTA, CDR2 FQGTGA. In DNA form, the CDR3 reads TGTGCCAGCAGCCCCGGGACTTCCACTGAGCAGTTCTTC. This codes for CASSPGTSTEQFF.

The CDR3 DNA is TGTGCCAGCAGCCAGGCAGGATCTGAAAAACTGTTTTTT. Its translation: CASSQAGSEKLFF. V and J are TRBV3-1 and TRBJ1-4; D remains ambiguous. CDR3 length: 13 residues. Germline V gene data show CDR1 as LGHDT and CDR2 as YNNKEL (reference sequence). Between the trimmed V and J ends, which lost 3 bases and 7 bases, there was a span of 9 bases.

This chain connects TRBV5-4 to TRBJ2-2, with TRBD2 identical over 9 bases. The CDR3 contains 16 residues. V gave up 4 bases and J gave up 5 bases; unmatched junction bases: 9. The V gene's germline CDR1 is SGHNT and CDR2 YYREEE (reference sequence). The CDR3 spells CASSPGLARGTGELFF. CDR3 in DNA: TGTGCCAGCAGCCCGGGACTAGCCCGAGGGACCGGGGAGCTGTTTTTT. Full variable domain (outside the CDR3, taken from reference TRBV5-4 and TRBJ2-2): ETGVTQSPTHLIKTRGQQVTLRCSSQSGHNTVSWYQQALGQGPQFIFQYYREEENGRGNFPPRFSGLQFPNYSSELNVNALELDDSALYLCASSPGLARGTGELFFGEGSRLTVL.

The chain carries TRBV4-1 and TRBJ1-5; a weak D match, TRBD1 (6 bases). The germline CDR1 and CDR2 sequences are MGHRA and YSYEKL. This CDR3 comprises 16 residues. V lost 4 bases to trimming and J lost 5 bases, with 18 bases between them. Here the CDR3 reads CASSPPWGGGDQPQHF. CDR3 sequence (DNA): TGCGCCAGCAGCCCCCCCTGGGGGGGCGGGGATCAGCCCCAGCATTTT.

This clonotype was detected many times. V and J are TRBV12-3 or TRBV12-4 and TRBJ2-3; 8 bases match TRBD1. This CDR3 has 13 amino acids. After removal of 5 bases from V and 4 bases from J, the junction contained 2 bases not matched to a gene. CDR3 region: CASSPTGADTQYF. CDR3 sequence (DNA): TGTGCCAGCAGTCCGACAGGGGCAGATACGCAGTATTTT.

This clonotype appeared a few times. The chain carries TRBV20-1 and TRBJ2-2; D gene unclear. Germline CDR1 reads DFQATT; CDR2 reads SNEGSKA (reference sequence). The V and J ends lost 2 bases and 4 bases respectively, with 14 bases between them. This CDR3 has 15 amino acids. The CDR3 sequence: CSARIRDSATGELFF. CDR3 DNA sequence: TGCAGTGCTAGAATTAGGGATTCGGCCACCGGGGAGCTGTTTTTT.

The CDR3 protein is CASSAPGQGLAGANVLTF. The DNA for the CDR3 is TGTGCCAGCAGCGCGCCGGGACAGGGCCTGGCTGGGGCCAACGTCCTGACTTTC. The gene calls are TRBV9 and TRBJ2-6, with 9 bases lining up with TRBD1. There are 18 residues in the CDR3. Per germline, CDR1 SGDLS and CDR2 YYNGEE. V shed 3 bases, J shed 2 bases, and the junction held 9 bases outside the gene matches. The full variable domain, rest sourced from reference TRBV9 and TRBJ2-6, is DSGVTQTPKHLITATGQRVTLRCSPRSGDLSVYWYQQSLDQGLQFLIQYYNGEERAKGNILERFSAQQFPDLHSELNLSSLELGDSALYFCASSAPGQGLAGANVLTFGAGSRLTVL.

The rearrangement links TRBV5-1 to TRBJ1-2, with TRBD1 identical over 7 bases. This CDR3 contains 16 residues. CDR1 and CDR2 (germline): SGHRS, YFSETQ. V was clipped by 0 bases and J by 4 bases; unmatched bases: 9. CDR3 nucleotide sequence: TGCGCCAGCAGCTTGGCCCGACAGGGATTGGGCTATGGCTACACCTTC. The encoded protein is CASSLARQGLGYGYTF.

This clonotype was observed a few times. This chain's CDR3 is CASSFSVEKLFF. DNA of the CDR3: TGTGCCAGCAGTTTTAGTGTTGAAAAACTGTTTTTT. The chain links TRBV12-3 or TRBV12-4 to TRBJ1-4; D is uncertain. The CDR3 sequence is 12 residues long. Trimming cost V 3 bases and J 7 bases, with 6 bases left between them.

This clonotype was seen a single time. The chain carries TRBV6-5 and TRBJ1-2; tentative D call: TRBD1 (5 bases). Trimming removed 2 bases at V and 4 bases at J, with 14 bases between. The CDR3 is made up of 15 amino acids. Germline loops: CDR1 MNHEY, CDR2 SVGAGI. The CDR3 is CASSYGEQGGYGYTF. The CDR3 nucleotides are TGTGCCAGCAGTTACGGGGAGCAGGGAGGCTATGGCTACACCTTC.

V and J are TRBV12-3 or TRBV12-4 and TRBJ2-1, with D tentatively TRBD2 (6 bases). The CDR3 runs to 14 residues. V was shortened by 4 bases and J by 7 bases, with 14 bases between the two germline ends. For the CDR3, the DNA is TGTGCCAGCAGTTCGGGGAGTCGGGGGAATGAGCAGTTCTTC. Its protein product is CASSSGSRGNEQFF.

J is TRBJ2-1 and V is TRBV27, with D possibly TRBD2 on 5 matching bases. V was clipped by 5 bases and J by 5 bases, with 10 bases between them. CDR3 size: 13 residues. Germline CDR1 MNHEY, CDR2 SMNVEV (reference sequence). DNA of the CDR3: TGTGCCAGCAGTGATGTGGAGGACAATGAGCAGTTCTTC. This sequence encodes CASSDVEDNEQFF.

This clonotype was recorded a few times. The CDR3 reads CASSYGQMSVRGQYF. The CDR3 DNA reads TGTGCCAGCAGTTATGGGCAGATGAGCGTACGGGGGCAGTACTTC. The chain couples TRBV12-3 or TRBV12-4 to TRBJ2-7; D is perhaps TRBD2 (5 bases). Trimming cost V 4 bases and J 9 bases, with 22 bases left between them. This CDR3 contains 15 residues.

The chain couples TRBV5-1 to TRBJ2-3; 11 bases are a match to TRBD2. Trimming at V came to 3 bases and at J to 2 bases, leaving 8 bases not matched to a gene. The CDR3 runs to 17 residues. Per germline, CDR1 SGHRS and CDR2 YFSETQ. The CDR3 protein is CASSSGLAGLPTDTQYF. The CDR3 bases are TGCGCCAGCAGCTCCGGACTAGCGGGCTTACCCACAGATACGCAGTATTTT.

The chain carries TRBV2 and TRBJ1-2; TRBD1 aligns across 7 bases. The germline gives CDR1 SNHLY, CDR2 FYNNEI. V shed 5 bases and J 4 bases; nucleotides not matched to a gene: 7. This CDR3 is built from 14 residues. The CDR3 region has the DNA TGTGCCAGCAGTTCCGGGACAGCGATCTATGGCTACACCTTC. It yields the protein CASSSGTAIYGYTF. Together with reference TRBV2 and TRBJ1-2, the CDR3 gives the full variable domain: EPEVTQTPSHQVTQMGQEVILRCVPISNHLYFYWYRQILGQKVEFLVSFYNNEISEKSEIFDDQFSVERPDGSNFTLKIRSTKLEDSAMYFCASSSGTAIYGYTFGSGTRLTVV.

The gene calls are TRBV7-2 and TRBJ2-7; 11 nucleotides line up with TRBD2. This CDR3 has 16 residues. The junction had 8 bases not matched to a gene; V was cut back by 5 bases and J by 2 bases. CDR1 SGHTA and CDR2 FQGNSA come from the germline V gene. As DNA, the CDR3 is TGTGCCAGCAGCGCCAGACTAGCGGGAAGGACCTACGAGCAGTACTTC. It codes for CASSARLAGRTYEQYF.

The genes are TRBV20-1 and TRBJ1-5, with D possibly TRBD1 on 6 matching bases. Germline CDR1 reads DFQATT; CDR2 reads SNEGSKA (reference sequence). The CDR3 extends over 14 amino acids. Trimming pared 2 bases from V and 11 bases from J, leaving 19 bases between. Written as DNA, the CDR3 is TGCAGTGCTAGAATTGCACAGGGAGTCTTGTCCCAGCATTTT. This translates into CSARIAQGVLSQHF.

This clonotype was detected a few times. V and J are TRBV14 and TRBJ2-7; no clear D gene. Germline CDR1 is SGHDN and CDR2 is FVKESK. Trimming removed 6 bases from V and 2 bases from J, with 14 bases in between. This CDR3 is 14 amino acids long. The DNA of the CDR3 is TGTGCCAGCAGTTTTATCGGTACGACCTACGAGCAGTACTTC. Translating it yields CASSFIGTTYEQYF.

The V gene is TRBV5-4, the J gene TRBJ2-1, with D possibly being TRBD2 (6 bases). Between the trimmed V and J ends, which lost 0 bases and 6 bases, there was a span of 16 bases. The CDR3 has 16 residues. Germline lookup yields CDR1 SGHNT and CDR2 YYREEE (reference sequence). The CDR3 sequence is CASSLGGTYNLNEQFF. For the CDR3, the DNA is TGTGCCAGCAGCTTGGGGGGGACTTACAACCTCAATGAGCAGTTCTTC.

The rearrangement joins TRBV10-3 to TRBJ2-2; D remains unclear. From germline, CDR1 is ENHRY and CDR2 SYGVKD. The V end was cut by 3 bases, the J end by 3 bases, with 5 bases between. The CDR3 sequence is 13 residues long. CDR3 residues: CAISDLDTGELFF. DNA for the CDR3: TGTGCCATCAGTGACCTGGACACCGGGGAGCTGTTTTTT.

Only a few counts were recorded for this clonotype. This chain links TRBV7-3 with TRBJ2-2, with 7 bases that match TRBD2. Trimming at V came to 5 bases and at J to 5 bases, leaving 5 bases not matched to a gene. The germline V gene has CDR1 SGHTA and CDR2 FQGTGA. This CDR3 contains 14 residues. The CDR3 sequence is CASSIPGGTGELFF. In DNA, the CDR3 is TGTGCCAGCAGCATCCCCGGGGGGACCGGGGAGCTGTTTTTT.

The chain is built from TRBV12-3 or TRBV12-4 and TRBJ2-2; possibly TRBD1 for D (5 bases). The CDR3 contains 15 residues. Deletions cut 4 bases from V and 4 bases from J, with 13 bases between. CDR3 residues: CASSSGKPSTGELFF. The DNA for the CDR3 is TGTGCCAGCAGTTCAGGGAAGCCCTCCACCGGGGAGCTGTTTTTT.

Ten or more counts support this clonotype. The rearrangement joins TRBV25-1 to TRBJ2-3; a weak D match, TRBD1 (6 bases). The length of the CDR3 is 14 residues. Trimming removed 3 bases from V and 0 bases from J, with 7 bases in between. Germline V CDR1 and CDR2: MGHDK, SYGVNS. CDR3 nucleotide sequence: TGTGCCAGCAGTGACAGGGGTAGCACAGATACGCAGTATTTT. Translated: CASSDRGSTDTQYF.

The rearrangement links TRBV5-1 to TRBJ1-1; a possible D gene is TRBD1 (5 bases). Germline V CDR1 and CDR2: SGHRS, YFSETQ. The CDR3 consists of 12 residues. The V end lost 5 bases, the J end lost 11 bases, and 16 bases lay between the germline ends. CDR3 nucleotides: TGCGCCAGCAGATCGGGGGAAGGAGAGGCTTTCTTT. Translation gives CASRSGEGEAFF.